A selection of T cell receptor beta chains follows, all from one sample in a study of T cell responses to AZD1222 COVID-19 vaccine. The repertoire was sequenced with immunoSEQ multiplex PCR; TCRdb's copy has only in-frame clones and lacks some. The sample gives under 150,000 clones, roughly 91% of which show up once; 1.5% to 2% is in the top ten. The input for sequencing was peripheral blood, taken on day 0 of AZD1222 vaccination. These receptors were collected from an adult in good health. CDR3s include the opening cysteine and the closing phenylalanine or tryptophan. A D gene is named only where the DNA matches it firmly. Clone sizes are given selectively: once, few, many, or a class where the clone is expanded.

>-|TRBV4-1|TRBJ2-3|-
TGCGCCAGCAGCCAAGAGACCTTCAGGGGACGAACAGATACGCAGTATTTT
CASSQETFRGRTDTQYF
>medium-sized|TRBV7-8|TRBJ1-1|-
TGTGCCAGCAGCTTCTCCCGGTGGCGCACTGAAGCTTTCTTT
CASSFSRWRTEAFF
>-|TRBV30|TRBJ1-1|-
TGTGCCTGGAGTGTATCTCCTGACACTGAAGCTTTCTTT
CAWSVSPDTEAFF
>-|TRBV3-1/TRBV3-2|TRBJ1-5|-
TGTGCCAGCAGCCGGCTCGCTGGCAATCAGCCCCAGCATTTT
CASSRLAGNQPQHF
>-|TRBV7-9|TRBJ1-5|TRBD1
TGTGCCAGCAGCTTAGGGACAGGGGACTCATATAGCAATCAGCCCCAGCATTTT
CASSLGTGDSYSNQPQHF
>-|TRBV7-9|TRBJ2-7|TRBD1
TGTGCCAGCAGCTCCGACATCGCGACAGGGGTCGAGCAGTACTTC
CASSSDIATGVEQYF
>-|TRBV10-2|TRBJ1-5|-
TGCGCCAGCAGTGAGTCAGGAGGTACTCAGCCCCAGCATTTT
CASSESGGTQPQHF
>-|TRBV2|TRBJ2-5|-
TGTGCCAGCAGGGTAATAGGGGCCGAAGGGCCGGCCCAGTACTTC
CASRVIGAEGPAQYF
>-|TRBV2|TRBJ2-1|TRBD2
TGTGCCAGCTTTGGGACTAGCGGGGGTTCCTACAATGAGCAGTTCTTC
CASFGTSGGSYNEQFF
>-|TRBV6-1|TRBJ1-5|-
TGTGCCAGCAGTGAACAGAATAGCAATCAGCCCCAGCATTTT
CASSEQNSNQPQHF
>-|TRBV5-6|TRBJ2-5|TRBD2
TGTGCCAGCAGCGTGAGCGGGAGACCTCAAGAGACCCAGTACTTC
CASSVSGRPQETQYF
>once|TRBV18|TRBJ2-2|-
TGTGCCAGCTCCCCCGGGGTGCTCGCGAACACCGGGGAGCTGTTTTTT
CASSPGVLANTGELFF
>-|TRBV13|TRBJ1-2|-
TGTGCCAGCAGCTCTCAAGGGGGGGGCTATGGCTACACCTTC
CASSSQGGGYGYTF
>once|TRBV5-4|TRBJ1-1|TRBD1
TGTGCCAGCAGCCCGGGACAGGGACTGAACACTGAAGCTTTCTTT
CASSPGQGLNTEAFF
>-|TRBV28|TRBJ2-7|-
TGTGCCAGCAGTTTAGGTACGGTCCCTGATACCTACGAGCAGTACTTC
CASSLGTVPDTYEQYF
>-|TRBV2|TRBJ2-6|-
TGTGCCAGCACTCTCCCAGGGGCTGGGGCCAACGTCCTGACTTTC
CASTLPGAGANVLTF
>-|TRBV25-1|TRBJ2-7|TRBD1
TGTGCCAGCAGCGGCCGGGACAGCTGGAGGAACGCCCACGAGCAGTACTTC
CASSGRDSWRNAHEQYF
>-|TRBV9|TRBJ2-7|TRBD2
TGTGCCAGCAGCGTAGGATCGGGGGGAGTCGTCTACGAGCAGTACTTC
CASSVGSGGVVYEQYF
>once|TRBV6-5|TRBJ1-5|TRBD1
TGTGCCAGCAGTTACTCAGCCGGACAGGTTGACCAGCCCCAGCATTTT
CASSYSAGQVDQPQHF
>-|TRBV2|TRBJ2-1|-
TGTGCCAGCAGTGGGAGTAGTACCTACAATGAGCAGTTCTTC
CASSGSSTYNEQFF
>-|TRBV27|TRBJ2-6|-
TGTGCCAGCAGTACCCTGGACAGCGACTCTGGGGCCAACGTCCTGACTTTC
CASSTLDSDSGANVLTF
>-|TRBV5-4|TRBJ2-5|-
TGTGCCAGCAGCCCCGACCGGGAGACCCAGTACTTC
CASSPDRETQYF
>-|TRBV27|TRBJ1-1|-
TGTGCCAGCACCCAAAGTGGAGGCACTGAAGCTTTCTTT
CASTQSGGTEAFF
>-|TRBV5-1|TRBJ2-5|-
TGCGCCAGCAGCCCGGGGGCTCTTTTTCACGAGACCCAGTACTTC
CASSPGALFHETQYF
>once|TRBV6-5|TRBJ1-4|-
TGTGCCAGCAGTTACAGGGGCGCAACTAATGAAAAACTGTTTTTT
CASSYRGATNEKLFF
>-|TRBV6-1|TRBJ2-5|-
TGTGCCAGCAGTGAAGGGCTTCAGTACCAAGAGACCCAGTACTTC
CASSEGLQYQETQYF
>once|TRBV7-2|TRBJ1-1|-
TGTGCCAGCAGCTTAGAAAGCTCCGGGGGCACTGAAGCTTTCTTT
CASSLESSGGTEAFF
>-|TRBV5-1|TRBJ2-5|TRBD2
TGCGCCAGCAGCCATAGCGGGGGGGCTTTCCAAGAGACCCAGTACTTC
CASSHSGGAFQETQYF
>-|TRBV6-5|TRBJ2-5|-
TGTGCCAGCAGTTACTCAGGCTACCAAGAGACCCAGTACTTC
CASSYSGYQETQYF
>-|TRBV19|TRBJ2-5|-
TGTGCCACTAAGGCGGGAAACGAGGAGACCCAGTACTTC
CATKAGNEETQYF
>-|TRBV19|TRBJ2-1|-
TGTGCCAGTACCCCCGTTGGGGGTTTGCATGAGCAGTTCTTC
CASTPVGGLHEQFF
>-|TRBV5-1|TRBJ1-1|-
TGCGCCAGCAGCTTGGAGCCGGCGAACACTGAAGCTTTCTTT
CASSLEPANTEAFF
>-|TRBV27|TRBJ1-2|-
TGTGCCAGCAGGGGCACGAGGGGGGGCAACTATGGCTACACCTTC
CASRGTRGGNYGYTF
>-|TRBV12-3/TRBV12-4|TRBJ1-5|TRBD1
TGTGCCAGCAGATTTGACAGGGACCAGCCCCAGCATTTT
CASRFDRDQPQHF
>-|TRBV5-8|TRBJ1-4|TRBD1
TGTGCCAGCAGCTTGCGGACAGGGGCAACTAATGAAAAACTGTTTTTT
CASSLRTGATNEKLFF
>few|TRBV6-6|TRBJ1-1|-
TGTGCCAGCAGTCTAACCCGAAACACTGAAGCTTTCTTT
CASSLTRNTEAFF
>-|TRBV2|TRBJ1-5|-
TGTGCCAGCAGTGAAGTGGGCAGGGGCCTTAATCAGCCCCAGCATTTT
CASSEVGRGLNQPQHF
>once|TRBV5-1|TRBJ2-1|TRBD2
TGCGCCAGCAACACCGCGGGGACTAGCGGGGGGGCAAATGAGCAGTTCTTC
CASNTAGTSGGANEQFF
>-|TRBV2|TRBJ1-2|TRBD1
TGTGCCAGCAGTGGGGCCCGGGACAGGGGCCCCCTTAACTATGGCTACACCTTC
CASSGARDRGPLNYGYTF
>-|TRBV3-1/TRBV3-2|TRBJ1-2|TRBD1
TGTGCCAGCAGCCCCGGACAGGGCTATGGCTACACCTTC
CASSPGQGYGYTF
>few|TRBV5-1|TRBJ1-1|-
TGCGCCAGCAGCGTGGGGACTGAAGCTTTCTTT
CASSVGTEAFF
>-|TRBV5-1|TRBJ2-3|TRBD2
TGCGCCAGCAGCGGGGGGACCGCCGGGACTAGCGGGAGGGATACGCAGTATTTT
CASSGGTAGTSGRDTQYF
>-|TRBV4-1|TRBJ1-4|-
TGCGCCAGCAGCCCCCGGGGCGGCTTATCAGAAAAACTGTTTTTT
CASSPRGGLSEKLFF
>-|TRBV5-4|TRBJ2-6|-
TGTGCCAGCAGCTTTGGGGGGCAAGTCTCTGGGGCCAACGTCCTGACTTTC
CASSFGGQVSGANVLTF
>-|TRBV9|TRBJ2-2|TRBD1
TGTGCCAGCAGCCCTCATCGAGGGGGCGTAGGGTACACCGGGGAGCTGTTTTTT
CASSPHRGGVGYTGELFF
>few|TRBV2|TRBJ1-5|TRBD1
TGTGCCAGCAGTGGACAGGGTTGGGATCAGCCCCAGCATTTT
CASSGQGWDQPQHF
>-|TRBV9|TRBJ2-5|TRBD1
TGTGCCAGCAGCGCGGACAGGGAATCGACCCAGTACTTC
CASSADRESTQYF
>-|TRBV7-3|TRBJ2-2|-
TGTGCCAGCGGCGGGCTTGGCACCGGGGAGCTGTTTTTT
CASGGLGTGELFF
>once|TRBV5-1|TRBJ1-5|TRBD1
TGCGCCAGCAGCTTGATGGGAACAGGGGTGGGCAATCAGCCCCAGCATTTT
CASSLMGTGVGNQPQHF
>-|TRBV14|TRBJ2-7|-
TGTGCCAGCAGCCCGAGATTTAGATCCGGACTTTTAGGCGTTCGGTTAGGCGAGCAGTACTTC
CASSPRFRSGLLGVRLGEQYF
>once|TRBV7-9|TRBJ2-7|-
TGTGCCAGCAGCTTACGAAGCGGGTCCTACGAGCAGTACTTC
CASSLRSGSYEQYF
>-|TRBV6-5|TRBJ1-2|-
TGTGCCAGCAGTTACGGACGGAACTATGGCTACACCTTC
CASSYGRNYGYTF
>-|TRBV25-1|TRBJ2-2|TRBD1
TGTGCCAGCAGTGAAATGGACAGGGACACCGGGGAGCTGTTTTTT
CASSEMDRDTGELFF
>-|TRBV3-1/TRBV3-2|TRBJ1-6|-
TGTGCCAGCAGCCAAGGAGCCAGGGGCAATTCACCCCTCCACTTT
CASSQGARGNSPLHF
>-|TRBV6-5|TRBJ2-7|TRBD2
TGTGCCAGCAACGTCGGCGGGAGCTACGAGCAGTACTTC
CASNVGGSYEQYF
>-|TRBV7-3|TRBJ2-2|-
TGTGCCAGCAGCTTCGACCGCGAAACCCCCGGGGAGCTGTTTTTT
CASSFDRETPGELFF
>-|TRBV15|TRBJ1-1|-
TGTGCCACCAGCAGAGAAGGGGGGACTGAAGCTTTCTTT
CATSREGGTEAFF